The next 11 T cell receptor beta chains were all read from a single sample in a study of T cell repertoires in cytomegalovirus infection. No antigens are known for them. TCRdb recomputed calls from the reads with MiXCR, one row per CDR3 protein. In the table there are about 920,000 distinct CDR3 sequences, roughly 30% of which are singletons. The sample in question was cultured CD8+ T cells from PBMCs, obtained from culture after CMV antigen stimulation. These receptors all stem from a human donor in good health (CMV status not recorded). Some clones in this sample may be carry-over from other donors' samples.

This clonotype has more than one count but fewer than ten. The genes are TRBV4-2 and TRBJ2-3, with no clear D. Trimming shortened V by 0 bases and J by 6 bases, and 16 bases separated the two germline ends. Germline-derived CDR1 and CDR2 are LGHNA and YNFKEQ. The CDR3 totals 16 residues. The CDR3 DNA reads as TGTGCCAGCAGCCAAGATCGGGTCGCATCTGGGGATACGCAGTATTTT. Translating gives CASSQDRVASGDTQYF.

V gene TRBV19 combines with J gene TRBJ1-2; the D is unclear. This CDR3 is 15 amino acids long. The germline gives CDR1 LNHDA, CDR2 SQIVND (reference sequence). V was trimmed by 5 bases and J by 1 base, leaving 14 bases between them. CDR3 amino acids: CASSPSAVDNYGYTF. CDR3 DNA sequence: TGTGCCAGTAGTCCTTCAGCTGTGGATAACTATGGCTACACCTTC.

J is TRBJ2-2 and V is TRBV27; D is unclear. V was pared by 2 bases and J by 3 bases, with 7 bases between. CDR1 and CDR2 from the germline V gene are MNHEY and SMNVEV (reference sequence). CDR3 size: 14 residues. DNA for the CDR3: TGTGCCAGCAGTTTACTACAGCACACCGGGGAGCTGTTTTTT. This sequence encodes CASSLLQHTGELFF.

This clonotype has a handful of counts. This rearrangement joins TRBV5-1 to TRBJ1-1; D call uncertain. V lost 0 bases and J lost 1, with 7 bases in between. Germline assignment: CDR1 SGHRS and CDR2 YFSETQ. The CDR3 consists of 14 residues. In nucleotides, the CDR3 is TGCGCCAGCAGCTTGGGCTCAGCGAACACTGAAGCTTTCTTT. This gives the protein CASSLGSANTEAFF.

This clonotype was counted only a few times. The chain uses TRBV29-1 and TRBJ2-3, with 8 bases lining up with TRBD2. Trimming cost V 7 bases and J 5 bases; bases outside gene matches: 8. Germline V gives CDR1 SQVTM, CDR2 ANQGSEA. The CDR3 extends over 13 amino acids. The CDR3 nucleotides read TGCAGCGCTGCCGGGGGGGGGCGAGATACGCAGTATTTT. Translation gives CSAAGGGRDTQYF.

This clonotype was detected only once. This chain links TRBV5-6 with TRBJ2-2; 8 positions match TRBD2. Germline V CDR1 and CDR2: SGHDT, YYEEEE. The CDR3 sequence is 17 residues long. V gave up 3 bases and J gave up 5 bases; unmatched junction bases: 12. As DNA, the CDR3 is TGTGCCAGCAGCTCATGGAGCGGGGGAGTCGTAACCGGGGAGCTGTTTTTT. Encoded protein: CASSSWSGGVVTGELFF.

V usage is TRBV9 and J usage is TRBJ2-2, with D unresolved. CDR3 length: 15 residues. Trimming pared 2 bases from V and 1 base from J, leaving 9 bases between. CDR1 SGDLS and CDR2 YYNGEE come from the germline V gene. The CDR3 bases are TGTGCCAGCAGCGTCCGGCTCGGGAACACCGGGGAGCTGTTTTTT. It codes for CASSVRLGNTGELFF.

Remarks on this clonotype: A much larger clonotype is one base distant, so this may be a read error. The rearrangement links TRBV7-9 to TRBJ1-1; D gene uncertain. The CDR3 is 13 residues long. CDR1 is SEHNR, CDR2 FQNEAQ, per germline (reference sequence). Here the CDR3 DNA reads TGTGTCAGCAGCTTAAAACGGTCCACTGAAGCTTTCTTT. As protein: CVSSLKRSTEAFF. Supplemented by reference TRBV7-9 and TRBJ1-1, the full variable domain reads DTGVSQNPRHKITKRGQNVTFRCDPISEHNRLYWYRQTLGQGPEFLTYFQNEAQLEKSRLLSDRFSAERPKGSFSTLEIQRTEQGDSAMYLCVSSLKRSTEAFFGQGTRLTVV.

This chain connects TRBV9 to TRBJ2-1; D uncertain. In germline, CDR1 is SGDLS, CDR2 YYNGEE. The CDR3 covers 11 residues. Deletions cut 0 bases from V and 8 bases from J, with 3 bases between. As DNA, the CDR3 is TGTGCCAGCAGCGTAGGCCATGAGCAGTTCTTC. Its translation is CASSVGHEQFF.

This chain links TRBV7-9 with TRBJ2-6; D is unresolved. CDR1 SEHNR and CDR2 FQNEAQ come from the germline V gene (reference sequence). The CDR3 runs to 13 residues. V dropped 9 bases and J dropped 0 bases, with 6 bases sitting between them. The CDR3 protein is CASLGSGANVLTF. The CDR3 DNA sequence: TGTGCCAGTTTAGGCTCTGGGGCCAACGTCCTGACTTTC.

This clonotype was counted between two and nine times. V and J are TRBV12-3 or TRBV12-4 and TRBJ2-1, with 10 bases lining up with TRBD2. The ends lost 7 bases at V and 9 bases at J; junction bases unmatched: 6. The CDR3 is 13 residues long. CDR3 bases: TGTGCCAGCAACCCTAGCGGGGGTGTTGAGCAGTTCTTC. The encoded protein is CASNPSGGVEQFF.